What follows are 28 T cell receptor beta chains derived from one specimen sequenced in a study of cytomegalovirus exposure and HLA in healthy donors. 13 Jbeta primers and 60 Vbeta primers were used for the PCR. Profiling relied on immunoSEQ multiplex PCR, and the TCRdb table lists in-frame clones only, not all of them. The sample table includes fewer than 100,000 clones. The source material was PBMCs. The source is a woman aged 60-75 years in good health and CMV-seronegative.

The chain uses TRBV21-1 and TRBJ1-2; the D call of TRBD1 is as the table states it, not checked on the DNA. TRBV21-1 is marked as a pseudogene. The CDR3 runs 13 residues. CDR3 in DNA: TGTGCCAGCAGCAAAGAGGGGAACTATGGCTACACCTTC. Translating gives CASSKEGNYGYTF.

The chain carries TRBV15 and TRBJ2-1, with TRBD2 matching over 8 bases. This CDR3 has 20 amino acids. Germline trimming cut 5 bases from V and 0 bases from J; bases unmatched to any gene: 18. Germline V CDR1 and CDR2: LNHNV, YYDKDF (reference sequence). CDR3 in DNA: TGTGCCACCAGCTATTACACGGCTAGCGGGCCAAAGAGCTCCTACAATGAGCAGTTCTTC. Its protein is CATSYYTASGPKSSYNEQFF.

A word on this clone: At one boundary the junction diverges from the germline segment, which might be a read error. V and J are TRBV6-6 and TRBJ2-1; TRBD1 agrees at 11 bases. The germline V gene encodes CDR1 MNHNY and CDR2 SVGAGI (reference sequence). The CDR3 is made up of 15 amino acids. The CDR3 loop is CAGSYSGTGGVEQFF. The CDR3 nucleotides read TGTGCCGGCAGTTACTCAGGGACAGGGGGAGTCGAGCAGTTCTTC.

V is TRBV7-2 and J is TRBJ2-7; 11 positions match TRBD2. The germline CDR1 and CDR2 sequences are SGHTA and FQGNSA. Unmatched junction bases numbered 2, after V lost 3 bases and J lost 1 base. This CDR3 spans 15 amino acids. The CDR3 region has the DNA TGTGCCAGCAGCTTTGGGACTAGCGGTTCCTACGAGCAGTACTTC. As protein: CASSFGTSGSYEQYF.

This rearrangement joins TRBV4-2 to TRBJ1-5; no reliable D call. The germline CDR1 and CDR2 sequences are LGHNA and YNFKEQ. This CDR3 has 15 residues. V was shortened by 1 base and J by 6 bases, with 13 bases between the two germline ends. The CDR3 here is CASSQVDRNGQPQHF. DNA of the CDR3: TGTGCCAGCAGCCAAGTAGATAGAAACGGTCAGCCCCAGCATTTT.

This chain connects TRBV5-4 to TRBJ1-5; D might be TRBD1 (5 bases). Trimming stripped 2 bases from V and 6 bases from J, with 9 bases between. The CDR3 runs to 13 residues. CDR1 is SGHNT, CDR2 YYREEE, per germline (reference sequence). This chain's CDR3 is CASSLAGGQPQHF. CDR3 nucleotides: TGTGCCAGCAGCTTAGCCGGGGGTCAGCCCCAGCATTTT.

The chain combines TRBV28 with TRBJ1-4, with D perhaps matching TRBD1 (5 bases). The length of the CDR3 is 14 residues. CDR1 MDHEN and CDR2 SYDVKM come from the germline V gene. Trimming shortened V by 3 bases and J by 8 bases, and 13 bases separated the two germline ends. The CDR3 DNA sequence: TGTGCCAGCAGTTTGGGGGGTATGGGGGAAAAACTGTTTTTT. Its protein product is CASSLGGMGEKLFF.

The chain links TRBV5-6 to TRBJ1-1; the match to TRBD1 covers 7 bases. Germline CDR1 and CDR2: SGHDT and YYEEEE. This CDR3 is 15 amino acids long. Losses at the gene ends were 1 base for V and 2 bases for J; bases not matched to a gene: 5. The CDR3 DNA sequence: TGTGCCAGCAGCTTGCCAGGGGGGAGTAACACTGAAGCTTTCTTT. This codes for CASSLPGGSNTEAFF.

The chain has TRBV29-1 and TRBJ2-5; D is ambiguous. The J call may not be correct, given that the DNA end is closer to TRBJ2-7. CDR1 SQVTM and CDR2 ANQGSEA come from the germline V gene. The CDR3 is made up of 12 amino acids. CDR3 sequence: CSVEVQAYEQYF. The CDR3 nucleotides are TGCAGCGTTGAGGTCCAGGCCTACGAGCAGTACTTC.

CDR3 bases: TGTGCCAGCAGCCCACGACTCGATATGAACACTGAAGCTTTCTTT. It translates to CASSPRLDMNTEAFF. The J gene is TRBJ1-1, the V gene TRBV7-8; D gene ambiguous. CDR1 SGHVS and CDR2 FQNEAQ come from the germline V gene. This CDR3 has 15 residues. The germline V and J ends were trimmed by 5 bases and 0 bases, with 13 bases remaining between them.

This rearrangement joins TRBV11-2 to TRBJ2-5, with no clear D. Germline values: CDR1 SGHAT, CDR2 FQNNGV. This CDR3 is 14 amino acids long. V was pared by 0 bases and J by 8 bases, with 13 bases between. Here the CDR3 reads CASSLDPPYNTQYF. CDR3 DNA: TGTGCCAGCAGCTTAGATCCCCCCTATAATACCCAGTACTTC.

The chain uses TRBV2 and TRBJ1-6; D is unclear. Germline CDR1 is SNHLY and CDR2 is FYNNEI. Trimming pared 8 bases from V and 4 bases from J, leaving 18 bases between. There are 16 residues in the CDR3. CDR3 DNA sequence: TGTGCCAGCCCCTCGGTCGCTATCGGGTATAATTCACCCCTCCACTTT. Protein product: CASPSVAIGYNSPLHF.

The chain has TRBV6-5 and TRBJ1-1; D gene uncertain. Germline V gene lookup returns CDR1 MNHEY and CDR2 SVGAGI. The CDR3 is made up of 15 amino acids. V lost 0 bases and J lost 4, with 12 bases in between. In nucleotides, the CDR3 is TGTGCCAGCAGTTACTCGAGCGTGTTTGGCACTGAAGCTTTCTTT. It translates to CASSYSSVFGTEAFF.

V usage is TRBV28 and J usage is TRBJ2-7; D is undetermined. Trimming removed 3 bases at V and 0 bases at J, with 6 bases between. Germline V gives CDR1 MDHEN, CDR2 SYDVKM. CDR3 length: 13 amino acids. The CDR3 DNA reads TGTGCCAGCAGTTTTCTTAGCTCCTACGAGCAGTACTTC. Its protein is CASSFLSSYEQYF.

The chain employs TRBV4-2 and TRBJ2-3; the match to TRBD2 covers 9 bases. Germline CDR1 reads LGHNA; CDR2 reads YNFKEQ. The V and J ends lost 3 bases and 3 bases, in that order; junction bases with no gene match: 7. The CDR3 has 16 residues. This CDR3 is CASSHGGSGRTDTQYF. The CDR3 DNA reads as TGTGCCAGCAGCCACGGCGGTAGCGGGAGAACAGATACGCAGTATTTT.

The chain joins TRBV6-5 to TRBJ2-7; perhaps TRBD1 as D (7 bases). The CDR3 extends over 14 amino acids. Per germline, CDR1 MNHEY and CDR2 SVGAGI. The V end lost 6 bases, the J end lost 2 bases, and 14 bases lay between the germline ends. The CDR3 region has the DNA TGTGCCAGCAGCTACCAGGGGGGCACCTACGAGCAGTACTTC. Its translation: CASSYQGGTYEQYF.

CDR3: CASSAIYSGRANQGEQFF. CDR3 in DNA: TGTGCCAGCTCAGCCATTTATAGCGGGAGGGCCAACCAGGGTGAGCAGTTCTTC. This rearrangement joins TRBV6-4 to TRBJ2-1; TRBD2 agrees at 11 bases. The V segment lost 8 bases and the J segment 9 bases; nucleotides outside the gene matches: 21. The CDR3 has 18 amino acids. Germline V gene sequence: CDR1 MRHNA, CDR2 SNTAGT.

The rearrangement links TRBV7-2 to TRBJ2-3, with TRBD2 matching over 7 bases. Germline V gives CDR1 SGHTA, CDR2 FQGNSA. Trimming took 5 bases from V and 2 from J; bases not matched to a gene: 4. The CDR3 length is 14 residues. CDR3 amino acids: CASSQLAPTDTQYF. CDR3 coding DNA: TGTGCCAGCAGCCAACTAGCGCCCACAGATACGCAGTATTTT.

The gene calls are TRBV27 and TRBJ2-3; D ambiguous. The V gene's germline CDR1 is MNHEY and CDR2 SMNVEV (reference sequence). CDR3 length: 12 residues. V dropped 6 bases and J dropped 0 bases, with 4 bases sitting between them. The CDR3 region has the DNA TGTGCCAGCAGGTCGAGCACAGATACGCAGTATTTT. Translated: CASRSSTDTQYF.

The gene calls are TRBV6-1 and TRBJ2-3; D is possibly TRBD2 (5 bases). Trimming shortened V by 10 bases and J by 5 bases, and 19 bases separated the two germline ends. The CDR3 is made up of 14 amino acids. Looked up from germline, CDR1 is MNHNS and CDR2 is SASEGT. Here the CDR3 reads CANSGLGGRDTQYF. CDR3 nucleotides: TGTGCCAATTCTGGGCTGGGTGGGAGAGATACGCAGTATTTT.

This rearrangement joins TRBV29-1 to TRBJ2-1, with 13 positions matching TRBD2. With V trimmed by 6 bases and J by 8 bases, 10 bases remained unmatched. Germline V gene sequence: CDR1 SQVTM, CDR2 ANQGSEA. This CDR3 contains 15 residues. The CDR3 DNA sequence: TGCAGCGTGGATGGAACTAGCGGGAGGGGTGATGAGCAGTTCTTC. Amino acid sequence: CSVDGTSGRGDEQFF.

The chain recombines TRBV30 with TRBJ2-1; TRBD2 might be the D (5 bases). Germline CDR1 GTSNPN, CDR2 SVGIG (reference sequence). Trimming took off 3 bases at V and 0 bases at J, with 15 bases between the two ends. The CDR3 extends over 16 amino acids. For the CDR3, the DNA is TGTGCCTGGAGAGCCGCGGGTGGGAGCTCCTACAATGAGCAGTTCTTC. Protein: CAWRAAGGSSYNEQFF.

The chain links TRBV5-1 to TRBJ2-7; D not resolved. The CDR3 spans 14 residues. V was trimmed by 0 bases and J by 6 bases, leaving 13 bases between them. CDR1 SGHRS and CDR2 YFSETQ come from the germline V gene. CDR3 sequence: CASSLGPSGVEQYF. CDR3 sequence (DNA): TGCGCCAGCAGCTTGGGGCCGAGTGGAGTCGAGCAGTACTTC.

The gene calls are TRBV28 and TRBJ2-1, with TRBD1 identical over 7 bases. With V trimmed by 2 bases and J by 12 bases, 10 bases remained unmatched. CDR1 and CDR2 from the germline V gene are MDHEN and SYDVKM. This CDR3 is 14 amino acids long. CDR3: CASSLPHQDRRQFF. Written as DNA, the CDR3 is TGTGCCAGCAGTTTACCCCATCAGGACAGGCGGCAGTTCTTC.

A word on this clone: The identical CDR3 is also encoded by other nucleotide sequences in the sample. V gene TRBV2 combines with J gene TRBJ2-7, with 10 nucleotides matching TRBD2. V lost 7 bases, J lost 4 bases, and 10 bases stayed unmatched. Germline values: CDR1 SNHLY, CDR2 FYNNEI. The CDR3 contains 15 residues. The CDR3 protein is CASTPSGRGDYEQYF. For the CDR3, the DNA is TGTGCCAGCACACCTAGCGGGAGAGGGGATTACGAGCAGTACTTC.

The chain links TRBV6-6 to TRBJ2-5, with 8 positions matching TRBD1. The CDR3 spans 14 residues. Germline V gives CDR1 MNHNY, CDR2 SVGAGI (reference sequence). The V and J ends lost 4 bases and 5 bases, in that order; junction bases with no gene match: 6. This CDR3 is CASSFRDRRETQYF. For the CDR3, the DNA is TGTGCCAGCAGTTTCCGGGACAGGAGGGAGACCCAGTACTTC.

The chain employs TRBV2 and TRBJ2-2; maybe TRBD2 (6 bases). The CDR3 consists of 15 residues. Germline V gene data show CDR1 as SNHLY and CDR2 as FYNNEI. V shed 6 bases and J shed 1 base, with 12 bases lying between them. CDR3 in DNA: TGTGCCAGCAGGTCCGGGACTTTGAACACCGGGGAGCTGTTTTTT. Protein sequence: CASRSGTLNTGELFF.

This sequence joins TRBV4-2 and TRBJ2-2; D gene ambiguous. The V gene's germline CDR1 is LGHNA and CDR2 YNFKEQ. V lost 1 base and J 8 bases, leaving 2 bases between the germline ends. The CDR3 sequence is 11 residues long. CDR3 nucleotides: TGTGCCAGCAGCCAAGTAGGGGAGCTGTTTTTT. Protein product: CASSQVGELFF.